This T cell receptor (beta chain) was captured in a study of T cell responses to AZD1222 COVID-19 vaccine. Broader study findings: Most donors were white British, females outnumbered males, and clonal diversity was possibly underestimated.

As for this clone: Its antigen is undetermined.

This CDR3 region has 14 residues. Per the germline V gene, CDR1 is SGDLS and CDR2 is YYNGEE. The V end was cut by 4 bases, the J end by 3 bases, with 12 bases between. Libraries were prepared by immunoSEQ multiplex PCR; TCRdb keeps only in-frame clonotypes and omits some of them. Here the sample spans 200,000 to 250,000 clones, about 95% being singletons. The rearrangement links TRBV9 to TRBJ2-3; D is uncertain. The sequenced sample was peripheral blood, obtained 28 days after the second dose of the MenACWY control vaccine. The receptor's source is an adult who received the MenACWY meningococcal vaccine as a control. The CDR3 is CASSLAGRTDTQYF. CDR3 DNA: TGTGCCAGCAGCTTGGCAGGAAGGACAGATACGCAGTATTTT.